Below, one T cell receptor (beta chain) is given with its context. This clone was detected only a few times. Its specific antigen is unknown. No much larger clone is present one base from it, and per-base qualities are unavailable. Looking up the germline V gene (reference sequence) yields CDR1 SGHNT and CDR2 YYREEE. The CDR3 goes from the cysteine to the phenylalanine over 15 residues. This entry keeps only the CDR3 DNA: 45 bases, framed from base 1. V and J lose 4 bases and 6 bases, and a span of 16 bases separates them. Each collaborating institution followed its own protocols to collect whole blood in K2EDTA tubes. For TCRbeta analysis, collaborators shipped samples in one of three forms: frozen whole blood, isolated PBMCs, or DNA extracted from either of those sample types. The sample comes from a study of blood T cell repertoires in COVID-19 (dated by TCRdb to the early 2020s). Describing the broader study: Collaborator samples came from the United States, Italy and Spain and covered acute and convalescent phases of COVID-19. Samples were obtained from the ongoing ImmuneRACE study (first 160 participants) and from approximately 1,200 subjects provided by 6 global collaborators. Subjects who had been exposed to COVID-19, were actively infected with it, or had recovered from it provided the deeply sampled blood TCRbeta repertoires that made up the dataset. Sample metadata almost always included a de-identified subject ID, COVID-19 status, age in years and sex. The material from the prospective study consisted of cDNA or gDNA derived from T cells, B-cell-depleted T cells, or PBMCs. The repertoires were released in a freely available public database intended as a resource for research on the immune response to SARS-CoV-2. HLA class I and class II types, where available, came from metadata supplied by the sample provider rather than from assay-based typing.

TCRbeta CDR3 regions were amplified from genomic DNA using the immunoSEQ Assay, a bias-controlled multiplex PCR. The authors processed their data as follows. Within the assay, amplification of reference gene primers was used to estimate how many nucleated cells each sample contained. Sequence reads were collapsed and filtered to measure the absolute abundance of every unique TCRbeta CDR3 rearrangement. For each sample, productive Simpson clonality was calculated as the square root of Simpson's diversity index across productive rearrangements. TCRdb holds this immuneACCESS table with in-frame rearrangements only. Some clones are missing; in checked studies, unresolved V genes explain under half, and the rest has no known cause. V, J and clone size derive from that table, while D and trimming were established from the DNA sequence. The sample contains around 150,000 clones, about nine tenths of them found a single time. Roughly a tenth of the sample belongs to the ten largest clones.

Points the paper makes about the study in general: Clinical and demographic metadata were provided uncurated, with the amount varying by source and participant.

Sequencing was done on a sample of peripheral blood. This chain joins TRBV5-4 to TRBJ1-4, with no confident D gene call. This receptor was taken from a man in his fifties or sixties with active or convalescent COVID-19. The CDR3 protein: CASSQGAGMDEKLFF. The nucleotides are TGTGCCAGCAGCCAAGGAGCGGGTATGGATGAAAAACTGTTTTTT.